This T cell receptor beta chain was sequenced for a study of metastatic and nonmetastatic thyroid tumors (dated by TCRdb to 2019 to 2021). In terms of the full investigation: The researchers compared repertoires between peripheral blood samples and tumor or nodule tissue samples from patients with malignant or benign thyroid disease. The paper as a whole reports these results and caveats: In both blood and tumor samples, TCR beta diversity was reported to be significantly higher in malignant tumors than in benign nodules.

Points on this clone: Its target antigen remains unknown. A much larger clonotype is one base distant, so this may be a read error. The CDR3 carries no conserved terminal phenylalanine or tryptophan, so it likely arises from a read error.

Preparation of the library involved PCR. The reads were generated on an Illumina HiSeq 4000. The TCR beta-chain CDR3 region of each patient was profiled by high-throughput sequencing. On the study's bioinformatics: CDR3 differences across clinicopathological groups were used to build a classifier for discriminating distant-metastatic papillary thyroid cancer patients. To measure repertoire diversity the researchers used the Shannon index, while the Morisita-Horn index served to gauge how similar the tumor and blood repertoires were. TCRdb applied fastp at Q25 and MiXCR to the public reads, then kept only in-frame beta chains. TCRdb, rather than the study authors, made the V and J calls. The sample data list approximately 26,000 clones, and about a quarter of these were observed just once. Of the sample, around 6% falls within the top ten clones. CDR1 and CDR2 are drawn from the germline V gene (reference sequence): LGHDT, YNNKEL. The trim is 0 bases for V and 9 bases for J, with a gap of 14 bases between the germline ends. A total of 14 residues make up the CDR3, ends included. Only CDR3 DNA remains: 42 bases, in frame from the first base.

Before undergoing thyroid surgery, none of the patients had been given any kind of treatment. Using T-cell receptor beta sequencing, the researchers looked back retrospectively at clinical samples from patients, gathered between about 2011 and 2018. The chain joins TRBV3-1 to TRBJ1-1; the D gene is perhaps TRBD1, from 6 matching bases. The clonotype originates from a female donor with papillary thyroid cancer or a benign thyroid nodule (not recorded which). Some clones in this sample may be carry-over from other donors' samples. Sequencing input: blood. For the CDR3, the sequence is CASSQEGGGRKAFL. The base sequence is TGTGCCAGCAGCCAAGAGGGAGGGGGGAGGAAAGCTTTCCTT.